This TCR beta chain derives from a study of blood T cell repertoires in COVID-19. J gave up 0 bases and V 4 bases, and 8 bases lay outside the gene matches. The length of the CDR3 is 18 residues. Germline-derived CDR1 and CDR2 are LNHDA and SQIVND (reference sequence). Seattle cases were enrolled at active infection and followed longitudinally. Method: immunoSEQ multiplex PCR; TCRdb's copy keeps in-frame clones and lacks some. The sample yields 300,000 to 400,000 clones, more than 75% seen once. Material for sequencing was peripheral blood. The chain joins TRBV19 to TRBJ2-6; 8 bases map to TRBD1. The clonotype was recovered from a woman in her forties or fifties with COVID-19, enrolled during active disease. The CDR3 loop is CASSTPGQATSGANVLTF. The DNA of the CDR3 is TGTGCCAGTAGTACTCCGGGACAGGCGACCTCTGGGGCCAACGTCCTGACTTTC.